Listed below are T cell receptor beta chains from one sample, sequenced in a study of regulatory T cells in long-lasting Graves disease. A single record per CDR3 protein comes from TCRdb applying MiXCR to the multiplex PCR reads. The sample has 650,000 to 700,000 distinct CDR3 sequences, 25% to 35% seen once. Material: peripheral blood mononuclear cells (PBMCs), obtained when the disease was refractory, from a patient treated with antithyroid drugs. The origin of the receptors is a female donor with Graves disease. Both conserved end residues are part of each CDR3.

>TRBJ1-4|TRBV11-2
CASRHPRGTNEKLFF
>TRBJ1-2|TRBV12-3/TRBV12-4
CASRPGFNYGYTF
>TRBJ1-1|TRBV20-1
CSARDGRVGAEAFF
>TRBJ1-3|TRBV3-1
CASSQVLVSSGNTIYF
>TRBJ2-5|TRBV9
CASSLVDRGTQTQYF
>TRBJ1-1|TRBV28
CASSFAGAHVDTEAFF
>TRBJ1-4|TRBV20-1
CSATNYRVEKLFF
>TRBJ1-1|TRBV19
CASSITGSTEAFF
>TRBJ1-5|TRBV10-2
CASSDVPNQPQHF
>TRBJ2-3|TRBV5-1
CASSLAIVRTDTQYF
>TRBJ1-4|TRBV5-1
CASSKGTGAAEKLFF
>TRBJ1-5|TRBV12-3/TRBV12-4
CASRSSFGQGAYSNQPQHF
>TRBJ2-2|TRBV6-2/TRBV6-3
CASSLGTVNTGELFF
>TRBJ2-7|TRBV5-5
CASSFSDRVGYEQYF
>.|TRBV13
CASSSGLADEQFF
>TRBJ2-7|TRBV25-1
CASSDTADPSYEQYF
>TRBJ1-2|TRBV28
CASSLQGRPNYGYTF
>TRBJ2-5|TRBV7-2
CASSVLGGGETQYF
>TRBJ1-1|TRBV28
CASSPLRGMNTEAFF
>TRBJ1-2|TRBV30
CAWSVRAPFRAYYGYTF
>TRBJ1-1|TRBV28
CASSRTGWENTEAFF
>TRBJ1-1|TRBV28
CASRPTRDRSTEAFF
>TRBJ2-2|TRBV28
CASRRTSGHSGTGELFF
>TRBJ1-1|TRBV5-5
CASSAWGTGLAEAFF
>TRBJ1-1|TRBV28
CASSLYGRDGTEAFF
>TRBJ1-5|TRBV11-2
CASSRGGAGTGGSQPQHF
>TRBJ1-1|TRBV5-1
CASGGQTGLNTEAFF
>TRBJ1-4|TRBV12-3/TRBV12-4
CASREDSTNEKLFF
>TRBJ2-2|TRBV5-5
CASNDLGGRPGGTGELFF
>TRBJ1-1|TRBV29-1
CSVGGSEAFF
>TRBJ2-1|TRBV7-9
CASSLPPRASGSRNEQFF
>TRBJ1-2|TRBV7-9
CASSPSLPGQVGYTF
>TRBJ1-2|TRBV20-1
CSARGRMYGYTF
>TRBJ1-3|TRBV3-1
CASSQRYSGNTIYF
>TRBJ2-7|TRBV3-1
CASSRDMAPTYEQYF
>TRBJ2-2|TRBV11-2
CASSSLRSNTGELFF
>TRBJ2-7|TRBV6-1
CASSASRQGSSYEQYF
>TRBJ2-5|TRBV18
CASSPRGSETQYF
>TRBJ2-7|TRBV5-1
CASSPDGGRSYEQYF
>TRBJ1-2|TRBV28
CASSYPQGLGYGYTF
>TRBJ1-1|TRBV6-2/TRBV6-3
CASSYSWAVPTEAFF
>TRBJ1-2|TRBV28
CATRLEGYYGYTF
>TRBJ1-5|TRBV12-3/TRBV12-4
CASSLVPGALGQPQHF
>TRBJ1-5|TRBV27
CASSYGGGTNQPQHF
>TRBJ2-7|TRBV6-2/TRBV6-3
CASSYPLEGPPSSEQYF
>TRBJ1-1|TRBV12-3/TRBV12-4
CASSQRQGTEAFF
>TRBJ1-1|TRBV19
CASSLRTGVDTEAFF
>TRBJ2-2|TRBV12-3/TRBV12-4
CASRTSGGTGELFF
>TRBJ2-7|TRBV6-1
CASVPHPGDGPGEQYF
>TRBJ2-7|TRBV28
CASSPSGQSYEQYF
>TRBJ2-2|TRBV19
CASSIGLAGDTGELFF
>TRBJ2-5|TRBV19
CASSIGASDQETQYF
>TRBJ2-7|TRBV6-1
CATQPVDSGKYEQYF
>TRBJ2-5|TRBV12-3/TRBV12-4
CASGLPGGTETQYF
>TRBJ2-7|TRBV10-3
CAISRQASYEQYF
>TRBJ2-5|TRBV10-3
CAIRDLGDQETQYF
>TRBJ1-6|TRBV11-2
CASSPRQGADSPLHF
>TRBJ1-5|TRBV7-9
CASSMDGRESQPQHF
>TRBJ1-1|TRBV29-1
CSVRGEEPNTEAFF
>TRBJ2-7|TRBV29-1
CSVERTNDEQYF